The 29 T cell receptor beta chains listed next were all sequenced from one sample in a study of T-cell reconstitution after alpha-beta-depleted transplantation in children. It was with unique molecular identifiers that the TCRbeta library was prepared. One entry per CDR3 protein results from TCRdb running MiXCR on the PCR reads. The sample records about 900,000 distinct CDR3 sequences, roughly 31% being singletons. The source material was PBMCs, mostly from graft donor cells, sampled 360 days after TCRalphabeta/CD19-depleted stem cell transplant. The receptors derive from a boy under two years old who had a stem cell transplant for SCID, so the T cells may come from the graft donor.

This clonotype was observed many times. The DNA of the CDR3 is TGTGCCAGCAGTCTTCACATGGACAATGAGCAGTTCTTC. Amino acids: CASSLHMDNEQFF. V gene TRBV28 combines with J gene TRBJ2-1; unclear D gene. The CDR3 totals 13 residues. Trimming cost V 5 bases and J 5 bases, with 10 bases left between them. Germline loops: CDR1 MDHEN, CDR2 SYDVKM.

DNA for the CDR3: TGTGCCAGCAGTGACCGGGGGACTAGCACAGATACGCAGTATTTT. It yields the protein CASSDRGTSTDTQYF. V gene TRBV12-3 or TRBV12-4 combines with J gene TRBJ2-3; a possible D gene is TRBD2 (6 bases). The CDR3 has 15 residues. Trimming stripped 5 bases from V and 0 bases from J, with 12 bases between.

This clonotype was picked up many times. CDR3 protein: CASSYGLAGDTDTQYF. DNA for the CDR3: TGCGCCAGCAGCTACGGACTAGCGGGGGACACAGATACGCAGTATTTT. The V gene is TRBV5-1, the J gene TRBJ2-3; TRBD2 matches 13 bases. The V gene's germline CDR1 is SGHRS and CDR2 YFSETQ. V shed 3 bases and J 2 bases; nucleotides not matched to a gene: 3. The CDR3 contains 16 residues. Full variable domain (remainder filled in from reference TRBV5-1 and TRBJ2-3): KAGVTQTPRYLIKTRGQQVTLSCSPISGHRSVSWYQQTPGQGLQFLFEYFSETQRNKGNFPGRFSGRQFSNSRSEMNVSTLELGDSALYLCASSYGLAGDTDTQYFGPGTRLTVL.

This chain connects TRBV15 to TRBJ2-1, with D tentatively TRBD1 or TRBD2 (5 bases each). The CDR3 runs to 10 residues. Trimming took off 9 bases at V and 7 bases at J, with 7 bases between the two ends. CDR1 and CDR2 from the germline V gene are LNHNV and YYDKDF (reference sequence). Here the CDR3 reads CATGDNEQFF. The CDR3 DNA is TGTGCCACGGGGGATAATGAGCAGTTCTTC.

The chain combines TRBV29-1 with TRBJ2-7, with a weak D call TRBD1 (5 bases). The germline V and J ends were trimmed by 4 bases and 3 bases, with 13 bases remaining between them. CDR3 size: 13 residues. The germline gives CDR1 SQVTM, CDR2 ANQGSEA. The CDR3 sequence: CSVVPQGFYEQYF. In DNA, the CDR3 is TGCAGCGTTGTCCCCCAGGGATTCTACGAGCAGTACTTC.

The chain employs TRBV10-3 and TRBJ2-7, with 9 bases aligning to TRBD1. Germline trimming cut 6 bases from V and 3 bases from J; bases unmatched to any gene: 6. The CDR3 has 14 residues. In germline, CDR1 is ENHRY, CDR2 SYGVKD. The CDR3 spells CAIRGTGTHYEQYF. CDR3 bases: TGTGCCATCAGGGGGACAGGGACCCACTACGAGCAGTACTTC.

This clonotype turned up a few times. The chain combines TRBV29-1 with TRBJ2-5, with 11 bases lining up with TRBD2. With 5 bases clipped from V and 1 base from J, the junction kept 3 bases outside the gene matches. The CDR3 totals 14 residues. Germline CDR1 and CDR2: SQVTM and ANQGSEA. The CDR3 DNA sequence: TGCAGCGTTTTAGCGGGGGGGTCCCAAGAGACCCAGTACTTC. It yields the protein CSVLAGGSQETQYF.

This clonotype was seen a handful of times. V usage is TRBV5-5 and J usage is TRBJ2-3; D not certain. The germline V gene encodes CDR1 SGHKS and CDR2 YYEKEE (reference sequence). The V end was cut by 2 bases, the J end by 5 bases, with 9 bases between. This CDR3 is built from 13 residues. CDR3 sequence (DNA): TGTGCCAGCAGCTTCGGCCGTATAGATACGCAGTATTTT. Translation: CASSFGRIDTQYF.

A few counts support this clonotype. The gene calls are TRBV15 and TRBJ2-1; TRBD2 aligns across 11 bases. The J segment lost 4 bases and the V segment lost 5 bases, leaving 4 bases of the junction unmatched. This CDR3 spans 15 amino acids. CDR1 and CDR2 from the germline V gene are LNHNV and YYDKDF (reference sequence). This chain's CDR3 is CATSPGLAVYNEQFF. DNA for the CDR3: TGTGCCACCAGCCCGGGACTAGCGGTTTACAATGAGCAGTTCTTC.

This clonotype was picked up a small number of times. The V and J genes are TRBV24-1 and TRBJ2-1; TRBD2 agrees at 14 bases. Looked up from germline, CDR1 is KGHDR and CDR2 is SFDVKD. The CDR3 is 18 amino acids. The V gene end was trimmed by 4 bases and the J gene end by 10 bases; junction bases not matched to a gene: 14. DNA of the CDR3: TGTGCCACCAGTGACCCTCGACTAGCGGGGGGGCTTATCGGGGAGCAGTTCTTC. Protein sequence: CATSDPRLAGGLIGEQFF.

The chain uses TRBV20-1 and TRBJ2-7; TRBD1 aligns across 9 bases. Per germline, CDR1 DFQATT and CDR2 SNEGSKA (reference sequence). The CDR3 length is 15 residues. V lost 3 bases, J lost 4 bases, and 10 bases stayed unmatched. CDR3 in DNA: TGCAGTGCTAGCTCGTTTTCGGGACAGGGATACGAGCAGTACTTC. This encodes CSASSFSGQGYEQYF.

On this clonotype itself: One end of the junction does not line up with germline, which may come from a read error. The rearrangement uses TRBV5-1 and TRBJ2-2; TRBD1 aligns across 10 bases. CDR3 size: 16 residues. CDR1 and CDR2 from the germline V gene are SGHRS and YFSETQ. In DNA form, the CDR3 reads TGCGCCAGCAGCCCCTCCGGGACAGGGGTTTCCGGGGGGCTGTTTTTT. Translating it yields CASSPSGTGVSGGLFF. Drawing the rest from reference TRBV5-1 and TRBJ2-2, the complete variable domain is KAGVTQTPRYLIKTRGQQVTLSCSPISGHRSVSWYQQTPGQGLQFLFEYFSETQRNKGNFPGRFSGRQFSNSRSEMNVSTLELGDSALYLCASSPSGTGVSGGLFFGEGSRLTVL.

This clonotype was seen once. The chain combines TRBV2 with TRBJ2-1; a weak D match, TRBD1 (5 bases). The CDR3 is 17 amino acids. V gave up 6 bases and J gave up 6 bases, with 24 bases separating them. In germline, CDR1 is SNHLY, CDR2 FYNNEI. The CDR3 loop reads CASRTVQRTIRGNEQFF. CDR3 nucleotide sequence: TGTGCCAGCAGAACAGTGCAAAGGACAATAAGAGGCAATGAGCAGTTCTTC.

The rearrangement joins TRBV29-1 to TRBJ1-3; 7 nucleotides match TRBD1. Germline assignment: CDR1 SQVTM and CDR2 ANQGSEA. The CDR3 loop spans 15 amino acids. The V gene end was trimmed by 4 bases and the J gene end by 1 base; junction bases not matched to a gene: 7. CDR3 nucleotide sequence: TGCAGCGTTGTTTGGGGGACAGAATCTGGAAACACCATATATTTT. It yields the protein CSVVWGTESGNTIYF.

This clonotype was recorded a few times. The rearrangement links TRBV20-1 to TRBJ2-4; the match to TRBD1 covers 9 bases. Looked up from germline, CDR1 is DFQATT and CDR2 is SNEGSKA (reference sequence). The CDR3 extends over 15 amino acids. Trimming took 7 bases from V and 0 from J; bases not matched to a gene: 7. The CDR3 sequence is CSVRTGDIAKNIQYF. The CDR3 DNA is TGCAGTGTTAGGACAGGGGATATAGCCAAAAACATTCAGTACTTC.

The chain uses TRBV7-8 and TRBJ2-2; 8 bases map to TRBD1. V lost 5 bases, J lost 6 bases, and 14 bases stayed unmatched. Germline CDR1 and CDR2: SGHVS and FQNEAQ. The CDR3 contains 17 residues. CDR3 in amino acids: CASSESRQGARSGELFF. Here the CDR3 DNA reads TGTGCCAGCAGCGAATCGCGGCAGGGGGCTAGGTCCGGGGAGCTGTTTTTT.

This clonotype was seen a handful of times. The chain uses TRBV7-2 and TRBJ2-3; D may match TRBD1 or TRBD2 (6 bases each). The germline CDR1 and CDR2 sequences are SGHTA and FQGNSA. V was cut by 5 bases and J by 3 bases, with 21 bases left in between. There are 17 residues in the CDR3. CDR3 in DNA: TGTGCCAGCAGCCCACAACGGGGGCCCAAAAGGACAGATACGCAGTATTTT. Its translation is CASSPQRGPKRTDTQYF.

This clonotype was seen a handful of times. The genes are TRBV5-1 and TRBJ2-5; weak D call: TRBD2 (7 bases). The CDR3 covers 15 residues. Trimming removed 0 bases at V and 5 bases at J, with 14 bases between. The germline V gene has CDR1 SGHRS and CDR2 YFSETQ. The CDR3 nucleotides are TGCGCCAGCAGCTTGGACGGGGGGCTTCGGGAGACCCAGTACTTC. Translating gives CASSLDGGLRETQYF.

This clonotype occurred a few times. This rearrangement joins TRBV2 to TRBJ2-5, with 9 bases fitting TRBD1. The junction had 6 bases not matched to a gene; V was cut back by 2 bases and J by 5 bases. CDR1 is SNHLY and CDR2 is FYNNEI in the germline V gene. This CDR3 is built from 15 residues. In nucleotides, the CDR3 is TGTGCCAGCAGTGAAAGGGGACAGGGTTGGGAGACCCAGTACTTC. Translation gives CASSERGQGWETQYF.

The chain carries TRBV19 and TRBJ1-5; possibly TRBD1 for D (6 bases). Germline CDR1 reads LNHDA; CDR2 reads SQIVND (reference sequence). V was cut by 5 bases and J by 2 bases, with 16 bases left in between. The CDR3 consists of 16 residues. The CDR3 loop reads CASSFGPSGGNQPQHF. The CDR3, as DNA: TGTGCCAGTAGTTTCGGACCTTCAGGGGGCAATCAGCCCCAGCATTTT.

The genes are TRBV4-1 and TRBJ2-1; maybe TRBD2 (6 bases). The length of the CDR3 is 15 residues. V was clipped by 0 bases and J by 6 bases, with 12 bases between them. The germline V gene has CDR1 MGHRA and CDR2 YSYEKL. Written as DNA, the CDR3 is TGCGCCAGCAGCCAAGATGGGAGGCGAAGCAATGAGCAGTTCTTC. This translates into CASSQDGRRSNEQFF.

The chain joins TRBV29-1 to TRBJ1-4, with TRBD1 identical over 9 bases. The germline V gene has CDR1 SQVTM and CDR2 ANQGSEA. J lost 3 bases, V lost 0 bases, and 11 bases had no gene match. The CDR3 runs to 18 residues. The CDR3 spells CSVEDGKDRGTSNEKLFF. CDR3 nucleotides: TGCAGCGTTGAAGATGGCAAGGACAGGGGCACCTCTAATGAAAAACTGTTTTTT. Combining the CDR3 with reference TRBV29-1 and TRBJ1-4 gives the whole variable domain SAVISQKPSRDICQRGTSLTIQCQVDSQVTMMFWYRQQPGQSLTLIATANQGSEATYESGFVIDKFPISRPNLTFSTLTVSNMSPEDSSIYLCSVEDGKDRGTSNEKLFFGSGTQLSVL.

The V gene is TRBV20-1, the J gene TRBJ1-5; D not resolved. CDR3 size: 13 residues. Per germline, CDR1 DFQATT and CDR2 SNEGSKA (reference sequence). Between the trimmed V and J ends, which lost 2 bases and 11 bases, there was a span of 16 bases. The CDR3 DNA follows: TGCAGTGCTAGATCGGCCGGGATCCAGTCCCAGCATTTT. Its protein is CSARSAGIQSQHF.

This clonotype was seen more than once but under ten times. CDR3 nucleotides: TGCGCCAGCAGTGAGATAGCTACTAGCGGGAACAATGAGCAGTTCTTC. Its protein product is CASSEIATSGNNEQFF. This chain links TRBV10-1 with TRBJ2-1; TRBD2 aligns across 10 bases. The V gene's germline CDR1 is WNHNN and CDR2 SYGVQD (reference sequence). The CDR3 loop spans 16 amino acids. Unmatched junction bases numbered 6, after V lost 2 bases and J lost 5 bases.

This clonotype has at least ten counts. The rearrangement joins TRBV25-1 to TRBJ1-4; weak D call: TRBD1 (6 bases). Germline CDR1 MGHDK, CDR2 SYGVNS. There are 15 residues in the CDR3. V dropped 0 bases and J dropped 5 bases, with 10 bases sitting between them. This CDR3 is CASSEYRQGNEKLFF. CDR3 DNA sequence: TGTGCCAGCAGTGAATATCGCCAGGGGAATGAAAAACTGTTTTTT.

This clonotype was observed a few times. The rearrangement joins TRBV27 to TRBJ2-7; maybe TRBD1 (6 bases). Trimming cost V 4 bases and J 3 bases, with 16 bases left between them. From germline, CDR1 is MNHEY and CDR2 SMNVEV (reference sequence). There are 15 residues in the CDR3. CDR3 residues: CASSYRSGQIYEQYF. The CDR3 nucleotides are TGTGCCAGCAGTTACCGGTCCGGACAGATCTACGAGCAGTACTTC.

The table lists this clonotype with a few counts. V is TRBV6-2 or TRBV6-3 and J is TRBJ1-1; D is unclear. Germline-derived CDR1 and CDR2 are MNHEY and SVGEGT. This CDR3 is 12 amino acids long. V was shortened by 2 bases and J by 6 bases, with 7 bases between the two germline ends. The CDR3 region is CASSYERSEAFF. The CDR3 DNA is TGTGCCAGCAGTTACGAGAGGTCTGAAGCTTTCTTT.

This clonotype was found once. The CDR3 here is CASSYRQAGTQYF. The DNA for the CDR3 is TGTGCCAGCAGTTACCGACAGGCTGGGACCCAGTACTTC. The chain couples TRBV27 to TRBJ2-5; maybe TRBD1 (6 bases). The CDR3 is made up of 13 amino acids. From germline, CDR1 is MNHEY and CDR2 SMNVEV (reference sequence). V was trimmed by 4 bases and J by 7 bases, leaving 13 bases between them.

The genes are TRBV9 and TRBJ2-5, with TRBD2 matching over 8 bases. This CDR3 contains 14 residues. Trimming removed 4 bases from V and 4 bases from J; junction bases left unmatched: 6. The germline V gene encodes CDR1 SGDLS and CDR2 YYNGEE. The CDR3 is CASSLTGLAETQYF. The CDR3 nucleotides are TGTGCCAGCAGCCTAACCGGACTAGCAGAGACCCAGTACTTC.